The 18 T cell receptor beta chains below come from one sample, sequenced in a study of CD8+ T cells in alopecia areata. Once RNA had been extracted, it was reverse transcribed into cDNA to act as the sequencing template. Assay: immunoSEQ multiplex PCR; the TCRdb copy retains only in-frame clones and omits some. The sample holds approximately 110,000 clones, and no clone turns up only once. The sequencing sample was made of lesional skin. Every receptor here comes from a C3H/HeJ mouse with alopecia areata. Strain MHC haplotype: H2-k.

This clone was counted only a few times. All gene names here are mouse names. The read falls 4 residues short of the CDR3 end, and the missing part is taken from the germline J gene. V is TRBV13-3 and J is TRBJ2-1; TRBD1 might be the D (5 bases). This CDR3 is built from 14 residues. The V end was cut by 0 bases, the J end by 6 bases, with 10 bases between. CDR1 and CDR2 (germline): NNHDY, SYVADS. CDR3 region: CASSDVRVFAEQFF. The sequenced part of the CDR3 DNA is TGTGCCAGCAGTGATGTCAGGGTATTTGCT.

Note on this clone: Mouse gene names apply. The read gets to within 4 residues of the CDR3 end, and the germline J gene fills in the rest. J is TRBJ2-1 and V is TRBV19, with 8 bases that match TRBD2. Unmatched junction bases numbered 5, after V lost 4 bases and J lost 2 bases. The CDR3 is 15 amino acids. Looked up from germline, CDR1 is FNHDT and CDR2 is SITEND (reference sequence). The CDR3 sequence is CASSPPTGDYAEQFF. The DNA read from the CDR3 is TGTGCCAGCAGTCCTCCGACTGGGGACTATGCT.

There are a few counts of this clone. The germline and genes are mouse ones. The read finishes 4 residues shy of the CDR3 end, and the germline J gene is used to complete it. V usage is TRBV13-3 and J usage is TRBJ1-1, with D tentatively TRBD1 (5 bases). Germline loops: CDR1 NNHDY, CDR2 SYVADS. The V gene lost 0 bases and the J gene lost 1 base, with 13 bases spanning the gap. The CDR3 spans 16 residues. CDR3 DNA, as far as it was read: TGTGCCAGCAGTGATGCGGTGGGGGGAATAAACACA. Its translation: CASSDAVGGINT. The CDR3 as a whole reads CASSDAVGGINTEVFF.

This clone has only a few counts. The genes are named according to mouse. CDR3 residues: CASSISGQGLAEQFF. CDR3 DNA, as far as it was read: TGTGCCAGCAGTATAAGCGGACAGGGCCTTGCT. The chain carries TRBV19 and TRBJ2-1, with 8 nucleotides matching TRBD1. The read finishes 4 residues shy of the CDR3 end, and the germline J gene is used to complete it. This CDR3 is built from 15 residues. CDR1 FNHDT and CDR2 SITEND come from the germline V gene (reference sequence). Trimming took 1 base from V and 6 from J; bases not matched to a gene: 6.

This clone was seen a handful of times. These gene names are mouse names. The CDR3 bases that were read are TGCACCTGCAGTGCATCCAGGGGGAAATAT. Encoded protein: CTCSASRGKY. The CDR3 in its entirety is CTCSASRGKYEQYF. V and J are TRBV1 and TRBJ2-7; 7 nucleotides match TRBD1. The read terminates 4 residues ahead of where the CDR3 ends, so the germline J gene completes it. CDR1 and CDR2 (germline): NSQYPW, LRSPGD (reference sequence). This CDR3 contains 14 residues.

This clone was recorded many times. TCRdb's protein and the translated DNA diverge at residue 12; the protein reported here is the translation of the DNA. Germline and genes here are mouse. Read coverage stops 3 residues before the CDR3 terminus; the germline J gene supplies the remainder. V is TRBV13-3 and J is TRBJ1-3; D may be TRBD1 (5 bases). The CDR3 contains 15 residues. Germline lookup yields CDR1 NNHDY and CDR2 SYVADS. The V gene lost 2 bases and the J gene lost 0 bases, with 9 bases spanning the gap. The CDR3 bases that were read are TGTGCCAGCAGTGAAGGGGTCTATTCTGGAAATACG. Encoded protein: CASSEGVYSGNT. The full CDR3 sequence reads CASSEGVYSGNTLYF.

Note on this clone: The gene names here belong to mouse. The read stops 4 residues short of the end of the CDR3; the missing end is completed from the germline J gene. Different DNA sequences within this sample yield the same CDR3. The chain recombines TRBV1 with TRBJ2-2, with 11 bases aligning to TRBD1. The CDR3 consists of 16 residues. Unmatched junction bases numbered 3, after V lost 2 bases and J lost 4 bases. Looked up from germline, CDR1 is NSQYPW and CDR2 is LRSPGD (reference sequence). The CDR3 here is CTCSAPGQGGTGQLYF. The CDR3 bases that were read are TGCACCTGCAGTGCACCGGGACAGGGGGGCACCGGG.

As for this clone: The genes and germline here are from mouse. The CDR3 goes on 4 residues after the read ends, and that part is filled in from the germline J gene. The chain carries TRBV19 and TRBJ2-1; 11 nucleotides match TRBD2. Germline assignment: CDR1 FNHDT and CDR2 SITEND (reference sequence). The CDR3 sequence is 17 residues long. Trimming removed 5 bases from V and 1 base from J; junction bases left unmatched: 8. The CDR3: CASSTETGGGNYAEQFF. CDR3 DNA, as far as it was read: TGTGCCAGCAGCACCGAGACTGGGGGGGGAAACTATGCT.

This clone occurred a few times. The gene names here belong to mouse. From the germline J gene comes the end of the CDR3, since the read stops 4 residues before it. This chain connects TRBV13-2 to TRBJ2-2, with 9 bases aligning to TRBD2. Trimming took 4 bases from V and 2 from J; bases not matched to a gene: 6. The CDR3 sequence is 16 residues long. Germline assignment: CDR1 NNHNN and CDR2 SYGAGS (reference sequence). CDR3 bases read: TGTGCCAGCGGTCCCCGACTGGGGGTGAACACCGGG. This encodes CASGPRLGVNTG. The CDR3 as a whole reads CASGPRLGVNTGQLYF.

This clone came up a few times. The gene names given are mouse names. The read gets to within 4 residues of the CDR3 end, and the germline J gene fills in the rest. This chain connects TRBV5 to TRBJ1-1, with 8 positions matching TRBD1. The J segment lost 1 base and the V segment lost 3 bases, leaving 4 bases of the junction unmatched. Germline V gene sequence: CDR1 LGHNA, CDR2 YNLKQL (reference sequence). The CDR3 runs 15 residues. CDR3 region: CASSQADRGNTEVFF. The sequenced CDR3 bases are TGTGCCAGCAGCCAGGCCGACAGGGGGAACACA.

About this clone itself: Genes here carry mouse names. The CDR3 extends 4 residues past the end of the read, so its final part is completed from the germline J gene. The chain recombines TRBV31 with TRBJ2-4, with 10 bases identical to TRBD2. The CDR3 length is 15 residues. The junction had 4 bases not matched to a gene; V was cut back by 4 bases and J by 0 bases. Germline CDR1 reads GKSSPN; CDR2 reads SITVG. CDR3 residues: CAWTRTGGSQNTLYF. Incomplete CDR3 DNA: TGTGCCTGGACTCGGACTGGGGGTAGTCAAAAC.

The sample holds a few counts of this clone. Gene names are the mouse ones. The read gets to within 4 residues of the CDR3 end, and the germline J gene fills in the rest. The chain has TRBV13-3 and TRBJ2-7; 10 nucleotides agree with TRBD2. J lost 0 bases, V lost 5 bases, and 8 bases had no gene match. This CDR3 region has 16 residues. Germline CDR1 is NNHDY and CDR2 is SYVADS. CDR3 loop: CASSPGLGASSYEQYF. The sequenced CDR3 bases are TGTGCCAGCAGCCCCGGACTGGGGGCCAGCTCCTAT.

To note about this clone: There is a difference at residue 11 between the TCRdb protein and the DNA translation, so the protein given here was translated from the DNA. Germline and genes: mouse. Read data end 3 residues before the CDR3 end; the end is taken from the germline J gene. The chain combines TRBV13-3 with TRBJ1-6; TRBD1 aligns across 10 bases. TRBJ1-6 is sorted into the ORF group, with uncertain function. The trim removed 6 bases at V and 7 bases at J, leaving 4 bases unmatched. The CDR3 is 14 residues long. Germline CDR1 reads NNHDY; CDR2 reads SYVADS. The CDR3: CASKRDRGNSPLYF. CDR3 DNA (partial): TGTGCCAGCAAGAGGGACAGGGGAAATTCGCCC.

As for this clone: The listed genes are named as in mouse. Sequencing ends 4 residues short of the CDR3 end; the germline J gene provides the rest. The chain carries TRBV13-1 and TRBJ2-2; D is perhaps TRBD1 (5 bases). The V end lost 2 bases, the J end lost 6 bases, and 8 bases lay between the germline ends. CDR1 and CDR2 from the germline V gene are NSHNY and SYGAGN. The CDR3 is 13 amino acids. This CDR3 reads CASSDREPGQLYF. The sequenced CDR3 bases are TGTGCCAGCAGTGACAGGGAACCCGGG.

For this clone: Any gene name here is a mouse gene name. The read gets to within 4 residues of the CDR3 end, and the germline J gene fills in the rest. This chain uses TRBV17 with TRBJ2-1; no clear D gene. CDR3 size: 15 residues. Germline loops: CDR1 MNHDT, CDR2 YYDKIL. V gave up 0 bases and J gave up 1 base, with 7 bases separating them. The CDR3 bases that were read are TGTGCTAGCAGTAGAGATGAGAGGAACTATGCT. As protein: CASSRDERNYA. The CDR3 in its entirety is CASSRDERNYAEQFF.

Points on this clone: Mouse gene names and germline throughout. The read gets to within 4 residues of the CDR3 end, and the germline J gene fills in the rest. This rearrangement joins TRBV17 to TRBJ2-7, with 10 bases aligning to TRBD2. Germline loops: CDR1 MNHDT, CDR2 YYDKIL. The CDR3 is 16 amino acids. The CDR3 reads CASSRDELGGRYEQYF. The CDR3 bases that were read are TGTGCTAGCAGTAGAGATGAGCTGGGGGGGCGGTAT.

This clone showed up just a few times. Germline and genes: mouse. CDR3 protein: CAWTSGNTEVFF. The CDR3 DNA, read in part, is TGTGCCTGGACCTCAGGGAACACA. The V call is TRBV31, the J call TRBJ1-1; D is unresolved. The CDR3 extends 4 residues past the end of the read, so its final part is completed from the germline J gene. The CDR3 is made up of 12 amino acids. Deletions cut 4 bases from V and 1 base from J, with 7 bases between. The germline CDR1 and CDR2 sequences are GKSSPN and SITVG.

This clone has more than one count but fewer than ten. At residue 12, the DNA translation does not agree with TCRdb's protein; the protein displayed here is the one encoded by the DNA. Gene names are mouse gene names. The CDR3 end is not reached by the read, which stops 3 residues before it; the germline J gene fills it in. The rearrangement joins TRBV1 to TRBJ1-6; D remains ambiguous. TRBJ1-6 is an ORF for which the function is uncertain. The V gene lost 3 bases and the J gene lost 6 bases, with 12 bases spanning the gap. CDR3 length equals 15 residues. CDR1 NSQYPW and CDR2 LRSPGD come from the germline V gene (reference sequence). The CDR3 reads CTCSAWGQSNSPLYF. The sequenced CDR3 bases are TGCACCTGCAGTGCCTGGGGTCAGAGTAATTCGCCC.